The 3 T cell receptor beta chains presented below share a single source sample, sequenced in a study of beta chain features in type 1 diabetes. Since all of the isolated RNA was reverse transcribed, expressed TCRB transcripts were what got sequenced. Assay used: immunoSEQ multiplex PCR; TCRdb lists only in-frame clones, some missing. The sample lists over 200,000 clones, 11% occurring once. Which antigens these TCRs recognize remains unknown. Study outcomes and limitations: Moderate but significant shortening of TCRB CDR3s was recorded in all four CD4+ subsets from Type 1 diabetes patients.

Material: naive CD4+ T cells from blood. The receptors originated from a young man with type 1 diabetes.

The genes are TRBV5-1 and TRBJ2-7; D unresolved. Germline lookup yields CDR1 SGHRS and CDR2 YFSETQ. The CDR3 extends over 13 amino acids. The V gene lost 0 bases and the J gene lost 4 bases, with 8 bases spanning the gap. The CDR3: CASSLASEYEQYF. CDR3 sequence (DNA): TGCGCCAGCAGCTTGGCCAGCGAGTACGAGCAGTACTTC.

This clone was detected only a few times. This chain connects TRBV27 to TRBJ1-6, with TRBD1 matching 7 bases. Germline V lookup: CDR1 MNHEY, CDR2 SMNVEV (reference sequence). The CDR3 contains 16 residues. With V trimmed by 1 base and J by 3 bases, 3 bases remained unmatched. CDR3 sequence: CASSLYRDSYNSPLHF. The CDR3 DNA reads as TGTGCCAGCAGTTTATATAGGGACAGCTATAATTCACCCCTCCACTTT.

The chain carries TRBV11-3 and TRBJ2-1; the D is unclear. CDR1 SGHNT and CDR2 YENEEA come from the germline V gene. V gave up 5 bases and J gave up 5 bases, with 10 bases separating them. This CDR3 spans 13 amino acids. CDR3 protein: CASSTWADNEQFF. In nucleotides, the CDR3 is TGTGCCAGCAGCACATGGGCCGACAATGAGCAGTTCTTC. Based on the CDR3 plus reference TRBV11-3 and TRBJ2-1, the full variable domain is EAGVVQSPRYKIIEKKQPVAFWCNPISGHNTLYWYLQNLGQGPELLIRYENEEAVDDSQLPKDRFSAERLKGVDSTLKIQPAELGDSAVYLCASSTWADNEQFFGPGTRLTVL.